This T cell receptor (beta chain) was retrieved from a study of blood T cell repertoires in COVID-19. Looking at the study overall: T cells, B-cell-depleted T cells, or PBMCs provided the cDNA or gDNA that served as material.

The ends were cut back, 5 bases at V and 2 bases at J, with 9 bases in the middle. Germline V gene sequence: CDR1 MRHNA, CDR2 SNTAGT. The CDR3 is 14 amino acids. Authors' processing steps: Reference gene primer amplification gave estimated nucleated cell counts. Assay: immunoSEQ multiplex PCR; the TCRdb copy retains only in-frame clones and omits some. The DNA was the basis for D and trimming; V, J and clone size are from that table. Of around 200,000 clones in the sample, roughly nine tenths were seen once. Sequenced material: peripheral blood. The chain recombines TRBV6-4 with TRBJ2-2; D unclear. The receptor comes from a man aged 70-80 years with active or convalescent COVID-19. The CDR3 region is CASSPELNTGELFF. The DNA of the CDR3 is TGTGCCAGCAGTCCGGAACTAAACACCGGGGAGCTGTTTTTT.